Following are 16 T cell receptor beta chains from one sample sequenced in a study of T cells in Graves' hyperthyroidism and ophthalmopathy. Template material for amplifying TCR beta CDR3 regions consisted of RNA transcripts. HTBI primers were the set used in a first-round RT-PCR of the TCR CDR3. TCRdb independently ran MiXCR on the multiplex PCR reads; one entry per CDR3 protein. The sample includes about 270,000 distinct CDR3 sequences, less than 30% of them seen just once. The sample comprised blood. Source of these receptors: a middle-aged man with Graves' hyperthyroidism that later progressed to Graves' ophthalmopathy.

This clonotype was seen many times. The rearrangement uses TRBV30 and TRBJ1-2; tentatively, D is TRBD1 (5 bases). This CDR3 comprises 14 residues. The germline V gene encodes CDR1 GTSNPN and CDR2 SVGIG (reference sequence). Trimming stripped 3 bases from V and 3 bases from J, with 14 bases between. Written as DNA, the CDR3 is TGTGCCTGGAGGGACGAGGGGCATTACTATGGCTACACCTTC. Translation: CAWRDEGHYYGYTF.

This clonotype was counted at least ten times. The chain employs TRBV6-1 and TRBJ1-1, with D possibly matching TRBD1 (6 bases). The germline gives CDR1 MNHNS, CDR2 SASEGT. The CDR3 is 14 amino acids. V lost 2 bases, J lost 3 bases, and 10 bases lay in between. This CDR3 reads CASSEPQGYTEAFF. CDR3 DNA: TGTGCCAGCAGTGAACCACAGGGTTACACTGAAGCTTTCTTT.

The chain uses TRBV6-1 and TRBJ2-7, with D possibly being TRBD1 (6 bases). The CDR3 sequence is 15 residues long. Germline values: CDR1 MNHNS, CDR2 SASEGT. The V gene lost 6 bases and the J gene lost 0 bases, with 15 bases spanning the gap. The CDR3 DNA sequence: TGTGCCAGCAGGGGGGCCTTGGGCAGCTCCTACGAGCAGTACTTC. Amino acids: CASRGALGSSYEQYF.

This clonotype was recorded many times. Sequence at one end of the junction differs from germline and may be a read error. The chain joins TRBV20-1 to TRBJ2-5, with D maybe TRBD1 (5 bases). The CDR3 loop spans 15 amino acids. CDR1 and CDR2 from the germline V gene are DFQATT and SNEGSKA (reference sequence). Here the CDR3 DNA reads TGCAGTGCCCACACAGGAACCGAACTACAAGGGACCCAGTACTTC. This codes for CSAHTGTELQGTQYF.

This clonotype was recorded many times. J is TRBJ2-7 and V is TRBV5-1, with D perhaps matching TRBD1 (6 bases). CDR3 size: 12 residues. With 4 bases removed from V and 7 bases from J, the gap between germline ends came to 12 bases. Germline-derived CDR1 and CDR2 are SGHRS and YFSETQ. The CDR3 DNA sequence: TGCGCCAGCAGCCTACAGGGTCGGGAGCAGTACTTC. Translating gives CASSLQGREQYF.

The chain couples TRBV29-1 to TRBJ2-2; D unresolved. Trimming removed 4 bases from V and 8 bases from J, with 14 bases in between. CDR3 length: 13 amino acids. Germline V CDR1 and CDR2: SQVTM, ANQGSEA. Here the CDR3 reads CSVGRTEWGELFF. The CDR3 DNA reads as TGCAGCGTTGGGAGAACCGAGTGGGGGGAGCTGTTTTTT.

A few counts support this clonotype. V is TRBV15 and J is TRBJ2-7; possibly TRBD2 for D (7 bases). Trimming took 3 bases from V and 2 from J, leaving 17 bases between them. This CDR3 has 16 residues. Germline lookup yields CDR1 LNHNV and CDR2 YYDKDF (reference sequence). The CDR3 sequence: CATSSPEGGRPYEQYF. The CDR3 DNA is TGTGCCACCAGCAGCCCCGAGGGGGGGAGACCCTACGAGCAGTACTTC.

This clonotype was seen ten or more times. J is TRBJ2-7 and V is TRBV28; D is possibly TRBD2 (6 bases). Trimming pared 9 bases from V and 0 bases from J, leaving 15 bases between. This CDR3 is built from 14 residues. Per germline, CDR1 MDHEN and CDR2 SYDVKM. As DNA, the CDR3 is TGTGCCAGTTGTACCGGGACTTTCTCCTACGAGCAGTACTTC. It codes for CASCTGTFSYEQYF.

This clonotype was counted many times. One end of the junction fails to match germline, which may point to a read error. This chain joins TRBV12-3 or TRBV12-4 and TRBJ2-2, with D perhaps TRBD2 (6 bases). This CDR3 is 12 amino acids long. CDR3: CASSLAPGELFF. The CDR3 nucleotides read TGTGCCAGCAGTCTAGCGCCCGGGGAGCTGTTTTTT.

This clonotype was counted ten times or more. The chain combines TRBV6-5 with TRBJ1-2, with a tentative D call TRBD1 (5 bases). V lost 2 bases to trimming and J lost 6 bases, with 10 bases between them. Germline CDR1 reads MNHEY; CDR2 reads SVGAGI. The CDR3 totals 13 residues. CDR3 in amino acids: CASSYRPGHGYTF. Here the CDR3 DNA reads TGTGCCAGCAGTTACCGGCCAGGGCATGGCTACACCTTC.

The chain carries TRBV6-1 and TRBJ2-5, with 10 positions matching TRBD1. Germline lookup yields CDR1 MNHNS and CDR2 SASEGT. V lost 3 bases and J lost 1; bases outside the gene matches: 5. The length of the CDR3 is 16 residues. Here the CDR3 reads CASSDPGQGFQETQYF. In nucleotides, the CDR3 is TGTGCCAGCAGTGACCCGGGACAGGGGTTCCAAGAGACCCAGTACTTC.

At least ten counts were recorded for this clonotype. V and J are TRBV5-1 and TRBJ1-1; 8 bases are shared with TRBD1. Germline-derived CDR1 and CDR2 are SGHRS and YFSETQ. V dropped 3 bases and J dropped 0; count of bases not matched to a gene: 10. The CDR3 covers 17 residues. The chain's CDR3 is CASSWKSQGAMNTEAFF. The CDR3 DNA sequence: TGCGCCAGCAGCTGGAAAAGTCAGGGGGCCATGAACACTGAAGCTTTCTTT.

This clonotype has a count of ten or more. The chain is built from TRBV9 and TRBJ2-4; D gene uncertain. This CDR3 region has 12 residues. The V end lost 4 bases, the J end lost 9 bases, and 11 bases lay between the germline ends. Germline-derived CDR1 and CDR2 are SGDLS and YYNGEE. DNA for the CDR3: TGTGCCAGCAGCCGTCCGGGCGGCATTCAGTACTTC. Its protein product is CASSRPGGIQYF.

This chain uses TRBV11-2 with TRBJ1-1, with unresolved D. The CDR3 spans 13 residues. Trimming cost V 0 bases and J 6 bases, with 8 bases left between them. The germline V gene has CDR1 SGHAT and CDR2 FQNNGV. CDR3 protein: CASSLDLGSEAFF. CDR3 coding DNA: TGTGCCAGCAGCTTAGATCTGGGATCTGAAGCTTTCTTT.

At least ten counts were recorded for this clonotype. This chain joins TRBV13 and TRBJ2-7, with a weak D call TRBD2 (7 bases). Germline CDR1 is PRHDT and CDR2 is FYEKMQ (reference sequence). The CDR3 is 16 residues long. V gave up 3 bases and J gave up 2 bases, with 17 bases separating them. The CDR3 here is CASSFSRGGSPYEQYF. CDR3 coding DNA: TGTGCCAGCAGCTTCTCCAGGGGCGGGAGCCCCTACGAGCAGTACTTC.

This clonotype was found many times. J is TRBJ2-2 and V is TRBV7-3; a weak D match, TRBD2 (5 bases). Germline-derived CDR1 and CDR2 are SGHTA and FQGTGA. Trimming cost V 0 bases and J 4 bases, with 15 bases left between them. CDR3 length equals 17 residues. The CDR3 nucleotides read TGTGCCAGCAGCTTAACGGGAGCCCCTGGGGTCACCGGGGAGCTGTTTTTT. It codes for CASSLTGAPGVTGELFF.